This is a list of T cell receptor beta chains from one sample in a study of radiotherapy plus CTLA-4 blockade in lung cancer. Clones were read by immunoSEQ multiplex PCR, and TCRdb kept only the in-frame ones, dropping some. The sample shows 70,000 to 90,000 clones, about four fifths of them seen only once. Here the sequenced sample was peripheral blood, taken from a patient treated with radiotherapy plus ipilimumab. These receptors originate from a human donor with non-small cell lung cancer who had stable disease on radiotherapy plus ipilimumab. CDR3s include the opening cysteine and the closing phenylalanine or tryptophan. The order of the fields is D gene, V gene, J gene, clone size, CDR3 DNA, CDR3 protein. A D gene is named only where the DNA matches it firmly. The size entry is marked missing in some rows and otherwise reads once, few, many or a size class.

TRBD1,TRBV5-4,TRBJ1-4,.,TGTGCCAGCAGCTTGGCGCAGGGGGCGACGGTGGGGGAAAAACTGTTTTTT,CASSLAQGATVGEKLFF
.,TRBV9,TRBJ2-5,.,TGTGCCAGCAGCGTACAGGGTTTGAGCCAAGAGACCCAGTACTTC,CASSVQGLSQETQYF
.,TRBV11-2,TRBJ2-3,.,TGTGCCAGCAGCTTCCTGAGGGTAAATGATCGAGATACGCAGTATTTT,CASSFLRVNDRDTQYF
.,TRBV5-1,TRBJ1-2,.,TGCGCCAGCAGCTTGCCCAGGGGAGCTTCTAACTATGGCTACACCTTC,CASSLPRGASNYGYTF
.,TRBV6-4,TRBJ2-2,.,TGTGCCAGCAGTGACTCGATAGCGTCGAACACCGGGGAGCTGTTTTTT,CASSDSIASNTGELFF
.,TRBV9,TRBJ2-4,once,TGTGCCAGCAGCGTAGCTGCGCGGCACCCCAAAAACATTCAGTACTTC,CASSVAARHPKNIQYF
.,TRBV5-1,TRBJ1-1,.,TGCGCCAGCAGCTTGGCTACAGGGTTTATGAACACTGAAGCTTTCTTT,CASSLATGFMNTEAFF
.,TRBV2,TRBJ2-3,.,TGTGCCAGCAGGGGTTGGGGGGCTAAGGCAGATACGCAGTATTTT,CASRGWGAKADTQYF
.,TRBV30,TRBJ1-4,.,TGTGCCTGGAGCCCGTTAGACAAAAGGGGCGAAAAACTGTTTTTT,CAWSPLDKRGEKLFF
.,TRBV5-1,TRBJ1-1,.,TGCGCCAGCAGCTTGGAGACGGTGAACACTGAAGCTTTCTTT,CASSLETVNTEAFF
.,TRBV21-1,TRBJ2-5,.,TGTGCCAGCAGCAAAGTACCTGGACAAGAGACCCAGTACTTC,CASSKVPGQETQYF
TRBD1,TRBV27,TRBJ2-1,.,TGTGCCAGCAGTTTTATGTTGGTCGGCCAGGGGGCGACCCACAATGAGCAGTTCTTC,CASSFMLVGQGATHNEQFF
.,TRBV6-5,TRBJ1-1,.,TGTGCCGGCACCCCCGAGGGTGGAAACACTGAAGCTTTCTTT,CAGTPEGGNTEAFF
.,TRBV30,TRBJ1-4,.,TGTGCCTGGAGTGTACCCGGTAGTGCAACTAATGAAAAACTGTTTTTT,CAWSVPGSATNEKLFF
TRBD2,TRBV29-1,TRBJ2-5,few,TGCAGCGTTAAGGGGACTAGCGGGGGGGGAGTTCGTACGGAGACCCAGTACTTC,CSVKGTSGGGVRTETQYF
TRBD1,TRBV9,TRBJ2-3,.,TGTGCCAGCAGCCTGCAGGGGGCGAAGGATACGCAGTATTTT,CASSLQGAKDTQYF
TRBD2,TRBV7-3,TRBJ2-1,.,TGTGCCAGCAGCCCTAGCGGTTACGATGAGCAGTTCTTC,CASSPSGYDEQFF